The 11 T cell receptor beta chains listed next were all sequenced from one sample in a study of tumor-infiltrating lymphocytes in primary liver carcinoma. With around 490 ng total RNA as template and a constant-region primer, TCR beta cDNA was made. Sequencing libraries for TCR beta derived from three nested multiplex PCR rounds that used slightly modified ARM-PCR. The first two PCR rounds, nine to ten cycles each, used TRBV1-TRBV30 forward primers and a C-beta reverse primer. One entry per CDR3 protein results from TCRdb running MiXCR on the multiplex PCR reads. The repertoire has about 44,000 distinct CDR3 sequences, about 80% of them found once; the top ten carry approximately 30%. Starting material for RNA and DNA co-extraction consisted of about 17-30 mg of unsorted bulk tissue. Material for sequencing was liver tumor tissue from sampling region 3. Noted subset: tumor region T3, left-lateral pole. Receptor source: a man in his forties with primary liver carcinoma and hepatitis B virus infection.

V is TRBV29-1 and J is TRBJ2-3; D is uncertain. This CDR3 contains 13 residues. Trimming shortened V by 4 bases and J by 2 bases, and 10 bases separated the two germline ends. Germline values: CDR1 SQVTM, CDR2 ANQGSEA. The CDR3 DNA reads TGCAGCGTTGGCACACCAGCCACAGATACGCAGTATTTT. This gives the protein CSVGTPATDTQYF.

Comment on this clonotype: Sequence at one end of the junction differs from germline and may be a read error. The chain carries TRBV5-1 and TRBJ2-3; 8 bases agree with TRBD2. Germline-derived CDR1 and CDR2 are SGHRS and YFSETQ. CDR3 length: 16 residues. CDR3 in DNA: TGCGCCAGCAGCTTGAGTTTAGCGGGGTCCACAGATATGCAGTATTTT. Its translation: CASSLSLAGSTDMQYF.

This clonotype came up many times. The chain recombines TRBV7-2 with TRBJ2-7; possibly TRBD2 for D (5 bases). CDR3 length equals 14 residues. V dropped 2 bases and J dropped 2 bases, with 10 bases sitting between them. Germline CDR1 reads SGHTA; CDR2 reads FQGNSA. CDR3 amino acids: CASSLSGRPYEQYF. CDR3 nucleotides: TGTGCCAGCAGCTTAAGTGGGAGACCCTACGAGCAGTACTTC.

The chain links TRBV4-1 to TRBJ2-5, with D tentatively TRBD1 or TRBD2 (5 bases each). Germline CDR1 MGHRA, CDR2 YSYEKL. V shed 8 bases and J shed 2 bases, with 15 bases lying between them. The CDR3 totals 14 residues. The CDR3 sequence: CASRPWDGQETQYF. The CDR3 nucleotides read TGCGCCAGCCGGCCCTGGGACGGTCAAGAGACCCAGTACTTC.

Concerning this clonotype: It is likely a read error, because the conserved phenylalanine at the end of the CDR3 is missing. The chain joins TRBV6-1 to TRBJ2-2, with D perhaps TRBD1 or TRBD2 (5 bases each). This CDR3 spans 14 amino acids. CDR1 and CDR2 (germline): MNHNS, SASEGT. CDR3 in DNA: TGTACCAGCCCAAGGGACCCGAACACCGGGGAGCTGTTTTCT. Translating it yields CTSPRDPNTGELFS.

As concerns this clonotype: Since a much larger clone is just one base distant, this may be a read error. The rearrangement uses TRBV6-2 or TRBV6-3 and TRBJ2-7; D ambiguous. Germline V gene lookup returns CDR1 MNHEY and CDR2 SVGEGT. The CDR3 runs 14 residues. V lost 4 bases, J lost 2 bases, and 12 bases lay in between. CDR3 coding DNA: TGTGCCAGCAGTTCCAGACTCGATACCTACGAGCAGTACTTC. Amino acid sequence: CASSSRLDTYEQYF.

The chain combines TRBV4-2 with TRBJ1-1, with 7 nucleotides matching TRBD1. Germline assignment: CDR1 LGHNA and CDR2 YNFKEQ. This CDR3 region has 13 residues. The V and J ends lost 10 bases and 7 bases, in that order; junction bases with no gene match: 12. The CDR3 DNA is TGTGCCAATAGCCACCCCACAGGGGATGAAGCTTTCTTT. Residues: CANSHPTGDEAFF.

Remarks on this clonotype: One end of the junction fails to match germline, which may point to a read error. This chain links TRBV18 with TRBJ2-5, with a weak D call TRBD1 (6 bases). CDR1 and CDR2 (germline): KGHSH, LQKENI. This CDR3 comprises 15 residues. The CDR3: CVSSLTVDSQETQYF. CDR3 bases: TGTGTCAGCTCACTTACAGTGGACAGCCAAGAGACCCAGTACTTC. The full variable domain, with the rest looked up from reference TRBV18 and TRBJ2-5, is NAGVMQNPRHLVRRRGQEARLRCSPMKGHSHVYWYRQLPEEGLKFMVYLQKENIIDESGMPKERFSAEFPKEGPSILRIQQVVRGDSAAYFCVSSLTVDSQETQYFGPGTRLLVL.

In regard to this clonotype: One junction end does not reproduce the germline sequence, and a read error may be involved. This sequence joins TRBV11-2 and TRBJ2-7, with D perhaps matching TRBD1 (6 bases). Germline CDR1 is SGHAT and CDR2 is FQNNGV. The CDR3 covers 17 residues. CDR3 sequence reads: CVSSLDLGTPSFYEQYF. The CDR3 DNA is TGTGTCAGCAGTTTAGACCTCGGGACACCCAGCTTCTACGAGCAGTACTTC.

As to this clonotype: The conserved closing phenylalanine or tryptophan is absent in this CDR3, likely reflecting a read error. The chain couples TRBV10-1 to TRBJ1-2; no clear D gene. The V gene lost 5 bases and the J gene lost 7 bases, with 17 bases spanning the gap. There are 14 residues in the CDR3. The germline gives CDR1 WNHNN, CDR2 SYGVQD (reference sequence). In DNA form, the CDR3 reads TGCGCCAGCAGTAATAGCTGGAGGAAAACTGGCTACACCATC. Translation: CASSNSWRKTGYTI.

This clonotype was detected ten times or more. The rearrangement joins TRBV6-2 or TRBV6-3 to TRBJ2-1; 10 bases match TRBD2. V lost 6 bases and J lost 3; bases outside the gene matches: 5. This CDR3 is built from 15 residues. Germline loops: CDR1 MNHEY, CDR2 SVGEGT. CDR3 loop: CASSIASGGYNEQFF. DNA of the CDR3: TGTGCCAGCAGCATAGCTAGCGGGGGCTACAATGAGCAGTTCTTC.